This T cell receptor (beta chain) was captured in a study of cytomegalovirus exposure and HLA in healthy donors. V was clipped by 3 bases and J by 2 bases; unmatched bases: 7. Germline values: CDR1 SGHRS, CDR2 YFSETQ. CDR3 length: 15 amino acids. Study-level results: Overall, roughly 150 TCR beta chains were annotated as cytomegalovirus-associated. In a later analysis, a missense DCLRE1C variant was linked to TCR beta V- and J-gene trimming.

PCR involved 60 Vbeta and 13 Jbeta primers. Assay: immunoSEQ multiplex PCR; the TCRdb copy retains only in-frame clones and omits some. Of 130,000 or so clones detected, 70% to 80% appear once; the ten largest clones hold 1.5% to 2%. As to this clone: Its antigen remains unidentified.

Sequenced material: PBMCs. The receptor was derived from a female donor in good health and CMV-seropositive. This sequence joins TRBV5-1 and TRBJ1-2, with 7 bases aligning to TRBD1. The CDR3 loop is CASSSAGTANYGYTF. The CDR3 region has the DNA TGCGCCAGCAGCTCGGCCGGGACAGCCAACTATGGCTACACCTTC.